This T cell receptor (beta chain) was identified during a study of CD8 T cells in Susac syndrome. Overall study context: There were Susac syndrome patients who were therapy-naive at blood draw, others on corticosteroids, and others on intravenous immunoglobulin alone. Study results and caveats: It was acknowledged in the study that its TCR sequencing and HLA analysis involved a relatively small number of individuals.

The authors sequenced TCR beta from blood CD8+ and CD4+ T cells. TEMRA cells were FACS-enriched, while CD8+ and CD4+ T cells were negatively isolated. The germline CDR1 and CDR2 sequences are SGHTA and FQGNSA. V shed 4 bases and J shed 0 bases, with 8 bases lying between them. The CDR3 sequence is 14 residues long. There are a few counts of this clonotype. Its target is not known. About 0.5 to 1 ug RNA was reverse transcribed with random hexamers. TCRdb fed the immunoSEQ multiplex PCR reads into MiXCR, producing one record per CDR3 protein. Of fewer than 200,000 distinct CDR3 sequences detected, approximately 94% appear once; the ten largest clones hold 0.12%.

The TCR originated in a human donor with Susac syndrome. The V gene is TRBV7-2, the J gene TRBJ2-3, with a tentative D call TRBD2 (5 bases). Sequenced sample: CD4+ T cells from PBMCs. The CDR3 loop reads CASSYSGSTDTQYF. CDR3 in DNA: TGTGCCAGCAGCTACAGCGGTAGCACAGATACGCAGTATTTT.